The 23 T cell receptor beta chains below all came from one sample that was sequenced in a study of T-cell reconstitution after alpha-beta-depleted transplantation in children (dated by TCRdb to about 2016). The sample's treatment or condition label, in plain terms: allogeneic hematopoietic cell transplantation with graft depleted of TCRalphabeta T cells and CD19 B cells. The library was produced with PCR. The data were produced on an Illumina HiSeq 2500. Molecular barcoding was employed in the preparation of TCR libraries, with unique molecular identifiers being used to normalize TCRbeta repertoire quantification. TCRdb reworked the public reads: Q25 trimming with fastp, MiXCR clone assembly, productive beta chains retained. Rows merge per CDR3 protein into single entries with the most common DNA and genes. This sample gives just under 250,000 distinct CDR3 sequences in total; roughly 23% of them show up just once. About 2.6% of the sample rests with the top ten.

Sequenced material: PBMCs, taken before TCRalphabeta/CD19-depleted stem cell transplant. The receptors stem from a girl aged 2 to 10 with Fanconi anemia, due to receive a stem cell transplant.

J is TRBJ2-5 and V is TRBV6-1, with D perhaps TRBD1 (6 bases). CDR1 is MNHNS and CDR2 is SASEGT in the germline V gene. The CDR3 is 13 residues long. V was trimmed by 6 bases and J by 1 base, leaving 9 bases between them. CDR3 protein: CASRQDSQETQYF. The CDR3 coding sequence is TGTGCCAGCAGACAGGACAGCCAAGAGACCCAGTACTTC.

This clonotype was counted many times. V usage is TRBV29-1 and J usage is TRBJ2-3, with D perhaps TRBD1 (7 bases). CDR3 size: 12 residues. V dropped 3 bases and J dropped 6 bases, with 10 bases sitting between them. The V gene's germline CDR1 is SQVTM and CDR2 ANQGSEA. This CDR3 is CSVDPGGDTQYF. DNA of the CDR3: TGCAGCGTTGATCCAGGGGGGGATACGCAGTATTTT.

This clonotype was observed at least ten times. DNA of the CDR3: TGCAGTGCTAGAGATGGAGTAGCGTCATCCTACAATGAGCAGTTCTTC. It codes for CSARDGVASSYNEQFF. The chain uses TRBV20-1 and TRBJ2-1; the D gene is possibly TRBD2 (5 bases). The CDR3 extends over 16 amino acids. Germline CDR1 and CDR2: DFQATT and SNEGSKA (reference sequence). V was cut by 0 bases and J by 1 base, with 13 bases left in between.

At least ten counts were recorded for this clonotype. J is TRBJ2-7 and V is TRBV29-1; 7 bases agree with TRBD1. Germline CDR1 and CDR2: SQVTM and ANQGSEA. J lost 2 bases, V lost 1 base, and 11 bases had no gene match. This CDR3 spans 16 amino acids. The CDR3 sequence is CSVEATKTGLPYEQYF. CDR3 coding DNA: TGCAGCGTTGAAGCGACGAAGACAGGGCTGCCCTACGAGCAGTACTTC.

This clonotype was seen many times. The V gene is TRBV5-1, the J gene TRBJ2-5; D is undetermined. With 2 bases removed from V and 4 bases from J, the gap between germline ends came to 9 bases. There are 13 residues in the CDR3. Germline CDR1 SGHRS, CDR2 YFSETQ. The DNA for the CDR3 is TGCGCCAGCAGCTTCCCTGACCGAGAGACCCAGTACTTC. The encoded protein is CASSFPDRETQYF.

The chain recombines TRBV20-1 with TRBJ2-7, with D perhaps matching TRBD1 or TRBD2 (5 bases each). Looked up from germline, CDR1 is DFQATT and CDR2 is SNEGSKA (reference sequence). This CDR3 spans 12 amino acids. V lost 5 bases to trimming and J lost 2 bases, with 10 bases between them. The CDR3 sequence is CSAWDVTYEQYF. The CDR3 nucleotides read TGCAGTGCTTGGGACGTCACCTACGAGCAGTACTTC.

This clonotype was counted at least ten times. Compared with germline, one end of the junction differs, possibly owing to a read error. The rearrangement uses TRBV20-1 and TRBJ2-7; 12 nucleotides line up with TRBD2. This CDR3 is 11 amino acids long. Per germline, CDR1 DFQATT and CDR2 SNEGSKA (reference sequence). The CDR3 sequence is CSPSGGDEQYF. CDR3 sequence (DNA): TGCAGTCCTAGCGGGGGGGACGAGCAGTACTTC.

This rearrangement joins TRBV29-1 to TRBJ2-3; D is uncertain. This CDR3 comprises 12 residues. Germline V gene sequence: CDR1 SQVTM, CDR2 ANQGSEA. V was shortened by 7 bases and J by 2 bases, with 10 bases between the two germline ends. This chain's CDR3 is CSGVGTTDTQYF. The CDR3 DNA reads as TGCAGCGGAGTGGGAACCACAGATACGCAGTATTTT.

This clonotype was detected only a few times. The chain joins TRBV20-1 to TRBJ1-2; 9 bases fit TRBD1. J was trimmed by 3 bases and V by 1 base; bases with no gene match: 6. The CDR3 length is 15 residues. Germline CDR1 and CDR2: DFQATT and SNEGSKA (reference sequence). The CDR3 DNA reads TGCAGTGCTAGAGGACGAGACAGGGGGGACTATGGCTACACCTTC. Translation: CSARGRDRGDYGYTF.

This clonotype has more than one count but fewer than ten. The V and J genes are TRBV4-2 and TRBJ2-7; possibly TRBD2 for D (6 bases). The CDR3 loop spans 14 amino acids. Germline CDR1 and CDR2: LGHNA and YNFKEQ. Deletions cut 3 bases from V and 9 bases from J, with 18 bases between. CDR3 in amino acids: CASSQVEGARGQYF. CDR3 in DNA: TGTGCCAGCAGCCAGGTGGAGGGAGCTAGGGGGCAGTACTTC.

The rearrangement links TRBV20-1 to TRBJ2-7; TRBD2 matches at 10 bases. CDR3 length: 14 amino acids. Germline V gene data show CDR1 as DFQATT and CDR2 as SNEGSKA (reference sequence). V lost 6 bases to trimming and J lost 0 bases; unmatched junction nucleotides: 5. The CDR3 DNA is TGCAGTGCAAAGACTAGCGGGCCCTCCTACGAGCAGTACTTC. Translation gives CSAKTSGPSYEQYF.

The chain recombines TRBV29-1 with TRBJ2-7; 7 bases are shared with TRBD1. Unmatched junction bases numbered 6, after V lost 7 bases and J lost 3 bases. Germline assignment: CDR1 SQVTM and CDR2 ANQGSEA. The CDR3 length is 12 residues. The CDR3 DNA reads TGCAGCGCCCTTAGACAGGGCTACGAGCAGTACTTC. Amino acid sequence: CSALRQGYEQYF.

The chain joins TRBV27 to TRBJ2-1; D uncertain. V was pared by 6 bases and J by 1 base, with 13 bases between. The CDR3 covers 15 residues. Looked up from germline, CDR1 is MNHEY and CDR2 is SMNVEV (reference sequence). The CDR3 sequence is CASSSYSYSYNEQFF. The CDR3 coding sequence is TGTGCCAGCAGCTCCTACTCCTATTCCTACAATGAGCAGTTCTTC.

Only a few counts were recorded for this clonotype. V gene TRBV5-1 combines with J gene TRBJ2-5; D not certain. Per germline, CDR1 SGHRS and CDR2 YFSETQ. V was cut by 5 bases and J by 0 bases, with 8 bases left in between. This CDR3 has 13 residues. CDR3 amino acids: CASRGTYQETQYF. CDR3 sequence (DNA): TGCGCCAGCAGGGGCACGTACCAAGAGACCCAGTACTTC.

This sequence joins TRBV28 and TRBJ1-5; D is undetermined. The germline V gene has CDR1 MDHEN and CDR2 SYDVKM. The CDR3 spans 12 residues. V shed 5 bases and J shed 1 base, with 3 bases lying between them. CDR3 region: CASSISNQPQHF. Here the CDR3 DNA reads TGTGCCAGCAGTATCAGCAATCAGCCCCAGCATTTT.

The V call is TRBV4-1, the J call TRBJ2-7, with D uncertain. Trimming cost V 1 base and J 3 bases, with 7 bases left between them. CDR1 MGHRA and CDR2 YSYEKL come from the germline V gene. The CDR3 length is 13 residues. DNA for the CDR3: TGCGCCAGCAGCCAAGCTAAAAACTACGAGCAGTACTTC. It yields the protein CASSQAKNYEQYF.

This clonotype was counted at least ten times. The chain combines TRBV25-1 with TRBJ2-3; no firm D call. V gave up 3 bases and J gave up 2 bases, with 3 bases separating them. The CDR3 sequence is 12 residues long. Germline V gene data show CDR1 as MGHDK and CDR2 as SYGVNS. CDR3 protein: CASSENTDTQYF. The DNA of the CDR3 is TGTGCCAGCAGTGAGAACACAGATACGCAGTATTTT.

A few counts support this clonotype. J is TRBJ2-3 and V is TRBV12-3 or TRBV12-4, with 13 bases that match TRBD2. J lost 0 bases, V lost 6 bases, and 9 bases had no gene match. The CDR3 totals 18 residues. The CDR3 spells CASSPRLAGGPSTDTQYF. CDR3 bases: TGTGCCAGCAGCCCCCGACTAGCGGGGGGCCCTAGCACAGATACGCAGTATTTT.

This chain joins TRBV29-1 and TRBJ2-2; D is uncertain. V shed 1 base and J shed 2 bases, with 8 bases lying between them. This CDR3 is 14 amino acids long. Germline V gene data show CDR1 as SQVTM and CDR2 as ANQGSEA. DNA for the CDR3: TGCAGCGTTGAAGTCGAGGAAAACACCGGGGAGCTGTTTTTT. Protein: CSVEVEENTGELFF.

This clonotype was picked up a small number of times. The CDR3 loop is CAWSFYRYNEQFF. CDR3 in DNA: TGTGCCTGGAGTTTCTACCGGTACAATGAGCAGTTCTTC. This rearrangement joins TRBV30 to TRBJ2-1; no definite D call. Germline loops: CDR1 GTSNPN, CDR2 SVGIG (reference sequence). The CDR3 has 13 residues. Trimming took off 2 bases at V and 4 bases at J, with 9 bases between the two ends.

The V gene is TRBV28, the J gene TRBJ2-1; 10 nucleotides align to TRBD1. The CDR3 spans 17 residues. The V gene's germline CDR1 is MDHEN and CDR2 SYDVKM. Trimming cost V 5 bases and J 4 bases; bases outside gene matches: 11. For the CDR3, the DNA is TGTGCCAGCAGTCCTACCCTTGGGACAGGGGCTTACAATGAGCAGTTCTTC. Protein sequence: CASSPTLGTGAYNEQFF.

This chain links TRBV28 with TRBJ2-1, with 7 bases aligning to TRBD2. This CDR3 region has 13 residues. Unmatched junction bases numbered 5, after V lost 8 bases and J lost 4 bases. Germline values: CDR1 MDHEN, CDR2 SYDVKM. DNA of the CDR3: TGTGCCAGCGGCCTAGCGGCTTACAATGAGCAGTTCTTC. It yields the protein CASGLAAYNEQFF.

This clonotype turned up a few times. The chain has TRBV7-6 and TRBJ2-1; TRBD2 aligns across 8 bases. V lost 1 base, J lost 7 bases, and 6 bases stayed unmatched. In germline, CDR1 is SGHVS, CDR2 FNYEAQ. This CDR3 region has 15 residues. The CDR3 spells CASSLGGTRHNEQFF. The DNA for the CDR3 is TGTGCCAGCAGCTTAGGAGGGACTAGACATAATGAGCAGTTCTTC. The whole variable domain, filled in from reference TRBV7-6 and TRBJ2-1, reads GAGVSQSPRYKVTKRGQDVALRCDPISGHVSLYWYRQALGQGPEFLTYFNYEAQQDKSGLPNDRFSAERPEGSISTLTIQRTEQRDSAMYRCASSLGGTRHNEQFFGPGTRLTVL.